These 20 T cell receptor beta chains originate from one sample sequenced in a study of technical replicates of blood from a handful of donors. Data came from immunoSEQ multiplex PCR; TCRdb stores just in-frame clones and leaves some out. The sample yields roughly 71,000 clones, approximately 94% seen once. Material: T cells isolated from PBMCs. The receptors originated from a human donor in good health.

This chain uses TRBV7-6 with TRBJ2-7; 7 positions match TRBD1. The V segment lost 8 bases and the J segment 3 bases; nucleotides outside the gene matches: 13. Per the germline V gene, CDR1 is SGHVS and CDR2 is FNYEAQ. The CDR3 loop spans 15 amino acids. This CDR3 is CASGEGTDDIYEQYF. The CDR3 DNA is TGTGCCAGCGGAGAGGGGACAGATGACATCTACGAGCAGTACTTC. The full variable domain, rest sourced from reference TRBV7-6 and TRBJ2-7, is GAGVSQSPRYKVTKRGQDVALRCDPISGHVSLYWYRQALGQGPEFLTYFNYEAQQDKSGLPNDRFSAERPEGSISTLTIQRTEQRDSAMYRCASGEGTDDIYEQYFGPGTRLTVT.

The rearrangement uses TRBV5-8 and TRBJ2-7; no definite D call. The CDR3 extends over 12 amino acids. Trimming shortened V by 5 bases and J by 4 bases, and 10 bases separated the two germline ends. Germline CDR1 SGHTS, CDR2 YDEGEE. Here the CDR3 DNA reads TGTGCCAGCAGTCAAGACACTTACGAGCAGTACTTC. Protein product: CASSQDTYEQYF.

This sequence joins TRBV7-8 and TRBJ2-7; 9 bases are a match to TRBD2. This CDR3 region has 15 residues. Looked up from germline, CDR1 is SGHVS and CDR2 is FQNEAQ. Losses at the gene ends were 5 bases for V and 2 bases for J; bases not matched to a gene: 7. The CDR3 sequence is CASSPLAGRAYEQYF. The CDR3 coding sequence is TGTGCCAGCAGCCCTCTAGCGGGAAGGGCCTACGAGCAGTACTTC. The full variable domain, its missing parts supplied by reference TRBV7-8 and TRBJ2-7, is GAGVSQSPRYKVAKRGQDVALRCDPISGHVSLFWYQQALGQGPEFLTYFQNEAQLDKSGLPSDRFFAERPEGSVSTLKIQRTQQEDSAVYLCASSPLAGRAYEQYFGPGTRLTVT.

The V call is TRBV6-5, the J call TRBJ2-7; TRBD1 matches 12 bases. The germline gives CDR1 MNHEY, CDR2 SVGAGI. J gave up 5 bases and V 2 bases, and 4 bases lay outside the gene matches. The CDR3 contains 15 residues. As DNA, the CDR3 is TGTGCCAGCAGTTACGCCGGGACAGGGGGCCACGAGCAGTACTTC. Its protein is CASSYAGTGGHEQYF.

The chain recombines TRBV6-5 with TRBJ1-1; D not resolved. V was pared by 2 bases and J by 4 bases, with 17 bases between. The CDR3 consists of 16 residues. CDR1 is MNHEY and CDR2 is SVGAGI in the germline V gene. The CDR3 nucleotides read TGTGCCAGCAGTTACCTGTATGCGAAAGGAGGCACTGAAGCTTTCTTT. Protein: CASSYLYAKGGTEAFF.

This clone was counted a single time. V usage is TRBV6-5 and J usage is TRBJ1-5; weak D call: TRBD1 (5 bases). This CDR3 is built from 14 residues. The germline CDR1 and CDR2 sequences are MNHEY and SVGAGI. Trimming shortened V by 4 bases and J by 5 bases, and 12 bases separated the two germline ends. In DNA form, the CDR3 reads TGTGCCAGCAGTTTCGGCAGGGCGGATCAGCCCCAGCATTTT. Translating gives CASSFGRADQPQHF.

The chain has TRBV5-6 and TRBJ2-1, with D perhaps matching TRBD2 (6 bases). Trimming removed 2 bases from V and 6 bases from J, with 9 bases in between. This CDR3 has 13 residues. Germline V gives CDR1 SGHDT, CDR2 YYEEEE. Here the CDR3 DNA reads TGTGCCAGCAGCTTAGGGGACTTCAATGAGCAGTTCTTC. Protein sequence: CASSLGDFNEQFF.

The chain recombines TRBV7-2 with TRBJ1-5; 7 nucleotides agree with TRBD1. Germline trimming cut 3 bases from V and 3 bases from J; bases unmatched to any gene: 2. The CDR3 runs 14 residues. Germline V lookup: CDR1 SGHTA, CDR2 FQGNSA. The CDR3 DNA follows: TGTGCCAGCAGCTTCACAGGGGACAATCAGCCCCAGCATTTT. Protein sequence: CASSFTGDNQPQHF.

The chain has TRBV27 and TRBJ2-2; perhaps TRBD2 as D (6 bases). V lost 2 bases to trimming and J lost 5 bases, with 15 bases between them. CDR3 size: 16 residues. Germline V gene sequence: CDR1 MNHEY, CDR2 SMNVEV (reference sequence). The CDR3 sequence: CASSLGPGVGTGELFF. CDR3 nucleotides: TGTGCCAGCAGTTTAGGTCCGGGAGTGGGGACCGGGGAGCTGTTTTTT.

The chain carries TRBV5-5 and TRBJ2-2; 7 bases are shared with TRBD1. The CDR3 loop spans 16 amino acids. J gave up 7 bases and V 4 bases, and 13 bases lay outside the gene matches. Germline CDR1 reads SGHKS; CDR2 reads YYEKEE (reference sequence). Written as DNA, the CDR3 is TGTGCCAGCAGCCCACCGACAGGGTTAAGCGGCGGGGAGCTGTTTTTT. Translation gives CASSPPTGLSGGELFF.

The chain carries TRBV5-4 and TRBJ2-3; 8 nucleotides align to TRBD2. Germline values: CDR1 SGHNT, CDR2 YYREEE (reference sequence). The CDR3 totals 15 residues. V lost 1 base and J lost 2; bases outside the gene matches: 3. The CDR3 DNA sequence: TGTGCCAGCAGCTTGACTAGCGGCGTCACAGATACGCAGTATTTT. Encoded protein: CASSLTSGVTDTQYF.

CDR3 sequence reads: CASSRGASTEAFF. CDR3 nucleotides: TGTGCCAGCAGTCGCGGGGCCAGCACTGAAGCTTTCTTT. The V call is TRBV6-5, the J call TRBJ1-1; tentatively, D is TRBD1 (5 bases). V lost 5 bases and J lost 4, with 11 bases in between. This CDR3 comprises 13 residues. Germline V gives CDR1 MNHEY, CDR2 SVGAGI.

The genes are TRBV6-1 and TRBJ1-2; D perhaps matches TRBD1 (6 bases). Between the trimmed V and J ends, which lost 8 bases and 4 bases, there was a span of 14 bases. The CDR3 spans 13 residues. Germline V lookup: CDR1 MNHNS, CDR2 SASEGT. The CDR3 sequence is CASATRDTYGYTF. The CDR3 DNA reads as TGTGCCAGCGCAACAAGGGACACCTATGGCTACACCTTC.

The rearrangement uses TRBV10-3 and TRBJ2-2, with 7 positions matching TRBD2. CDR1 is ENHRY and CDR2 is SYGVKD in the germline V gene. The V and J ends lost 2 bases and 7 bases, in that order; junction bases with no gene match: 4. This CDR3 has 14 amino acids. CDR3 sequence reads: CAISEGREIGELFF. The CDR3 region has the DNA TGTGCCATCAGTGAGGGGCGGGAGATCGGGGAGCTGTTTTTT.

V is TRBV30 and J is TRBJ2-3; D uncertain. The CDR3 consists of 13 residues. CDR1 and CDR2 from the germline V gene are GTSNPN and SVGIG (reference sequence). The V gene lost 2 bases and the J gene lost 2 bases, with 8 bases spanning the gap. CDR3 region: CAWSRRYTDTQYF. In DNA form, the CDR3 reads TGTGCCTGGAGTAGGCGGTACACAGATACGCAGTATTTT.

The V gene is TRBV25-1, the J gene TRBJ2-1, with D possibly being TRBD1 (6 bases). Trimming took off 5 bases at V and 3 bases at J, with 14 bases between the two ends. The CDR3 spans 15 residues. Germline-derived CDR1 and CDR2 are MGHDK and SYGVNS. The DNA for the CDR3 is TGTGCCAGCAGTCAGGGGTCCGGAAGCTACAATGAGCAGTTCTTC. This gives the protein CASSQGSGSYNEQFF.

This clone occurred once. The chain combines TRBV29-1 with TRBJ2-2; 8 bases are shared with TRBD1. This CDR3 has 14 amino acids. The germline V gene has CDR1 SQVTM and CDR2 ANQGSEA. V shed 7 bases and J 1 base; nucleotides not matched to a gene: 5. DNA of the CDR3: TGCAGCGCCGAGGGGACAGGGAACACCGGGGAGCTGTTTTTT. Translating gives CSAEGTGNTGELFF.

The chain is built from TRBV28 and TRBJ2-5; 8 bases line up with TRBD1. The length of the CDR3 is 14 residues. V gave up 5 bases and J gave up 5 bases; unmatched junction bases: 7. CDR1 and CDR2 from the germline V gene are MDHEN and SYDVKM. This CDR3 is CASSPDRELETQYF. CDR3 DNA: TGTGCCAGCAGTCCGGACAGGGAACTCGAGACCCAGTACTTC.

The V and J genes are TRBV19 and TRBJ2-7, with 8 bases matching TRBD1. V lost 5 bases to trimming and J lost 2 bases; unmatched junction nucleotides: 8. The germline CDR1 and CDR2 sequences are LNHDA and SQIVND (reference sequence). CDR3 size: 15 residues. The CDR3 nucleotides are TGTGCCAGTAGTTTACAGGGGGTGGACACCTACGAGCAGTACTTC. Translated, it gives CASSLQGVDTYEQYF.

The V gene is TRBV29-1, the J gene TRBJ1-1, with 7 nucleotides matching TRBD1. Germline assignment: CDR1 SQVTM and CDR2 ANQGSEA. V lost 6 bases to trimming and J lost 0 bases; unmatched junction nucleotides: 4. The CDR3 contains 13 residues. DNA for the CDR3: TGCAGCGTGTTCGACAGGGTGAACACTGAAGCTTTCTTT. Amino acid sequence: CSVFDRVNTEAFF.